These 10 T cell receptor beta chains came from one sample sequenced in a study of shared clonotypes between healthy human individuals. Sequenced by immunoSEQ multiplex PCR; TCRdb stores in-frame clones only, minus some. The sample has some 490,000 clones; approximately 81% are singletons. Material for sequencing was PBMCs. Receptors originate from a woman between 35 and 50 years old in good health. Some clones in this sample may be carry-over from other donors' samples.

This clone was recorded many times. Other nucleotide sequences from this sample produce the same CDR3. V and J are TRBV4-1 and TRBJ1-5, with unresolved D. Germline loops: CDR1 MGHRA, CDR2 YSYEKL. Trimming cost V 7 bases and J 6 bases, with 19 bases left between them. The CDR3 spans 15 residues. CDR3 sequence: CASTRTGVLGQPQHF. CDR3 DNA: TGCGCCAGCACCCGAACCGGGGTTCTGGGTCAGCCCCAGCATTTT.

On this clone: The sample has other DNA sequences that encode this CDR3 too. This rearrangement joins TRBV9 to TRBJ1-3; D remains unclear. From germline, CDR1 is SGDLS and CDR2 YYNGEE. Trimming took off 0 bases at V and 0 bases at J, with 7 bases between the two ends. The CDR3 extends over 15 amino acids. The CDR3 region is CASSVDASSGNTIYF. CDR3 nucleotides: TGTGCCAGCAGCGTAGACGCCAGCTCTGGAAACACCATATATTTT. Complete variable domain (other parts from reference TRBV9 and TRBJ1-3): DSGVTQTPKHLITATGQRVTLRCSPRSGDLSVYWYQQSLDQGLQFLIQYYNGEERAKGNILERFSAQQFPDLHSELNLSSLELGDSALYFCASSVDASSGNTIYFGEGSWLTVV.

This chain connects TRBV6-5 to TRBJ1-1; unclear D gene. The CDR3 totals 13 residues. V dropped 4 bases and J dropped 5 bases, with 11 bases sitting between them. The germline CDR1 and CDR2 sequences are MNHEY and SVGAGI. DNA for the CDR3: TGTGCCAGCAGTTCCGGTGGCGGGACTGAAGCTTTCTTT. Translating it yields CASSSGGGTEAFF.

The chain carries TRBV2 and TRBJ2-2; tentatively, D is TRBD1 (6 bases). V was pared by 4 bases and J by 0 bases, with 9 bases between. The CDR3 length is 15 residues. The germline V gene encodes CDR1 SNHLY and CDR2 FYNNEI. This chain's CDR3 is CASSGRTANTGELFF. Here the CDR3 DNA reads TGTGCCAGCAGTGGGCGGACAGCGAACACCGGGGAGCTGTTTTTT.

This clone was detected only once. This CDR3 reads CASSLAFGTGEAYEQYF. The CDR3 nucleotides are TGTGCCAGCAGCTTAGCCTTCGGGACAGGGGAGGCCTACGAGCAGTACTTC. The chain uses TRBV7-7 and TRBJ2-7, with 10 bases lining up with TRBD1. Germline CDR1 and CDR2: SSHAT and FNYEAQ (reference sequence). The CDR3 runs 17 residues. Trimming cost V 0 bases and J 2 bases; bases outside gene matches: 7.

This clone appeared a single time. The chain has TRBV19 and TRBJ1-5; D gene unclear. In germline, CDR1 is LNHDA, CDR2 SQIVND (reference sequence). This CDR3 is 14 amino acids long. The V gene lost 9 bases and the J gene lost 0 bases, with 12 bases spanning the gap. The CDR3 coding sequence is TGTGCCAGCCGTGGGGATTATAGCAATCAGCCCCAGCATTTT. Translating gives CASRGDYSNQPQHF.

The chain links TRBV28 to TRBJ1-1; maybe TRBD1 (5 bases). The CDR3 has 14 residues. Germline loops: CDR1 MDHEN, CDR2 SYDVKM. With 6 bases removed from V and 1 base from J, the gap between germline ends came to 12 bases. The CDR3 is CASSLYRTNTEAFF. In DNA, the CDR3 is TGTGCCAGCAGCCTCTACAGGACGAACACTGAAGCTTTCTTT.

The rearrangement uses TRBV10-1 and TRBJ2-7; the D gene is possibly TRBD2 (5 bases). This CDR3 has 14 residues. Trimming pared 7 bases from V and 0 bases from J, leaving 13 bases between. Germline values: CDR1 WNHNN, CDR2 SYGVQD (reference sequence). The CDR3 here is CASTHIAPSYEQYF. The CDR3 coding sequence is TGCGCCAGCACCCACATAGCGCCCTCCTACGAGCAGTACTTC.

V is TRBV9 and J is TRBJ2-2; D gene uncertain. Germline V gene sequence: CDR1 SGDLS, CDR2 YYNGEE. Deletions cut 3 bases from V and 7 bases from J, with 10 bases between. This CDR3 spans 13 amino acids. CDR3 sequence: CASSGVGVGELFF. The CDR3 region has the DNA TGTGCCAGCAGCGGGGTTGGTGTCGGGGAGCTGTTTTTT.

The chain carries TRBV19 and TRBJ1-1, with D maybe TRBD1 (5 bases). Per germline, CDR1 LNHDA and CDR2 SQIVND (reference sequence). V lost 5 bases and J lost 1, with 14 bases in between. This CDR3 contains 15 residues. The CDR3 DNA sequence: TGTGCCAGTAGTCCCTTGGGAGGGGCGAACACTGAAGCTTTCTTT. Protein: CASSPLGGANTEAFF. Looking up the rest from reference TRBV19 and TRBJ1-1 gives the full variable domain: DGGITQSPKYLFRKEGQNVTLSCEQNLNHDAMYWYRQDPGQGLRLIYYSQIVNDFQKGDIAEGYSVSREKKESFPLTVTSAQKNPTAFYLCASSPLGGANTEAFFGQGTRLTVV.